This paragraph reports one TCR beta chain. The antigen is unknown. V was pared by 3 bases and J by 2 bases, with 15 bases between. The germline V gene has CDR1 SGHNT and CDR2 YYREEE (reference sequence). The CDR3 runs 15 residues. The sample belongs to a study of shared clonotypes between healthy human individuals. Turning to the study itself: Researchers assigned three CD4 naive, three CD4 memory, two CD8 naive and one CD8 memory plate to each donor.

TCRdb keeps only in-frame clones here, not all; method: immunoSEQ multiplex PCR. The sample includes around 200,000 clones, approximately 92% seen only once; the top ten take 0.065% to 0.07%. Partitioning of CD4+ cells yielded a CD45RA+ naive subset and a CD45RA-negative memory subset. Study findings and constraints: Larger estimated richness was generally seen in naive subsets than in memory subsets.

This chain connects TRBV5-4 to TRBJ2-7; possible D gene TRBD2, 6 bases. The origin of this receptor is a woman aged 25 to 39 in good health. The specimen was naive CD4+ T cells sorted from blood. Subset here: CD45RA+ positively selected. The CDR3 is CASSSVMGTAYEQYF. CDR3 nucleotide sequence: TGTGCCAGCAGCTCGGTGATGGGGACTGCCTACGAGCAGTACTTC.